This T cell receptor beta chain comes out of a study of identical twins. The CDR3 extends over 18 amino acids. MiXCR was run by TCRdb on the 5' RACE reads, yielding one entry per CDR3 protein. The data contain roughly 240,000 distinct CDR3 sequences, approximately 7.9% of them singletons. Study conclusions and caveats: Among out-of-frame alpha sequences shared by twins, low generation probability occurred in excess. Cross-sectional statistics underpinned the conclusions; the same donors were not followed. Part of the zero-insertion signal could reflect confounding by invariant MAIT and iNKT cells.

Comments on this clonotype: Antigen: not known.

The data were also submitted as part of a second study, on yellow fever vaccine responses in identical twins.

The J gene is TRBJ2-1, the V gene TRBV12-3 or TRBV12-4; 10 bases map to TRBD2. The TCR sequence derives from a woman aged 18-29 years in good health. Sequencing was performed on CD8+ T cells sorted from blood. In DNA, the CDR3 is TGTACCCGCTGTTTAGCTCTAAGCGGGGGGGGCTCCTACAATGAGCAGTTCTTC. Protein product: CTRCLALSGGGSYNEQFF.